Below, 19 T cell receptor beta chains from the same sample are listed, as sequenced in a study of T cell responses to AZD1222 COVID-19 vaccine (dated by TCRdb to the early 2020s). The time point tag for this specimen amounts to: about 28 days (+/-7) after the second vaccine dose. The treatment or condition label for this specimen denotes: meningococcal conjugate vaccine given as trial control. The receptor library was made with the immunoSEQ multiplex PCR assay. Sourced from immuneACCESS, this table was stored by TCRdb with only in-frame sequences that have V and J called. A share of the clones is absent; for the studies checked, an unresolved V gene accounts for under half, and the remainder has no known explanation. This sample comprises 130,000 or so clones, over 75% of them detected only once. The ten largest clones take up approximately 8% of the sample. The input for sequencing was peripheral blood, taken 28 days after the second dose of the MenACWY control vaccine. Source of these receptors: an adult who received the MenACWY meningococcal vaccine as a control.

V and J are TRBV3-1 (or the pseudogene TRBV3-2) and TRBJ2-2; 10 bases agree with TRBD2. The V gene end was trimmed by 4 bases and the J gene end by 5 bases; junction bases not matched to a gene: 4. The CDR3 has 15 residues. Germline V gene lookup returns CDR1 LGHDT and CDR2 YNNKEL (reference sequence). CDR3 sequence (DNA): TGTGCCAGCAGCCGAAGGACTAGCGGTACCGGGGAGCTGTTTTTT. Its protein is CASSRRTSGTGELFF.

The rearrangement joins TRBV11-2 to TRBJ2-3; no clear D gene. The CDR3 consists of 13 residues. Germline V gives CDR1 SGHAT, CDR2 FQNNGV. V lost 1 base and J 6 bases, leaving 8 bases between the germline ends. CDR3 DNA: TGTGCCAGCAGCTTAGGGTCTGGGGATACGCAGTATTTT. As protein: CASSLGSGDTQYF.

The rearrangement joins TRBV9 to TRBJ2-7; no firm D call. The CDR3 sequence is 12 residues long. Germline V gene lookup returns CDR1 SGDLS and CDR2 YYNGEE. V was cut by 3 bases and J by 2 bases, with 6 bases left in between. CDR3 residues: CASSGPTYEQYF. CDR3 nucleotide sequence: TGTGCCAGCAGCGGGCCGACCTACGAGCAGTACTTC.

The chain has TRBV11-2 and TRBJ2-2, with D unresolved. The germline V gene encodes CDR1 SGHAT and CDR2 FQNNGV. Deletions cut 1 base from V and 3 bases from J, with 6 bases between. This CDR3 has 14 residues. The CDR3 DNA reads as TGTGCCAGCAGCTTAGTTATCGACACCGGGGAGCTGTTTTTT. Translating it yields CASSLVIDTGELFF.

The V gene is TRBV11-3, the J gene TRBJ1-3; tentative D call: TRBD1 (5 bases). From germline, CDR1 is SGHNT and CDR2 YENEEA. The CDR3 loop spans 13 amino acids. V was trimmed by 6 bases and J by 4 bases, leaving 10 bases between them. CDR3 DNA: TGTGCCAGCAGTCACCGGGACGGAAACACCATATATTTT. It yields the protein CASSHRDGNTIYF.

The rearrangement uses TRBV5-1 and TRBJ2-7, with 8 bases identical to TRBD2. The J segment lost 2 bases and the V segment lost 4 bases, leaving 5 bases of the junction unmatched. The CDR3 totals 14 residues. Germline V gene lookup returns CDR1 SGHRS and CDR2 YFSETQ. CDR3 region: CASSLSGTTYEQYF. For the CDR3, the DNA is TGCGCCAGCAGCCTTAGCGGGACCACCTACGAGCAGTACTTC.

The chain employs TRBV3-1 (or the pseudogene TRBV3-2) and TRBJ2-5; D possibly corresponds to TRBD2 (5 bases). Trimming stripped 3 bases from V and 4 bases from J, with 9 bases between. The CDR3 totals 13 residues. CDR1 and CDR2 from the germline V gene are LGHDT and YNNKEL (reference sequence). The CDR3 loop reads CASSQNSGETQYF. The CDR3 DNA is TGTGCCAGCAGCCAGAACAGCGGAGAGACCCAGTACTTC.

The V and J genes are TRBV27 and TRBJ1-6, with 7 bases lining up with TRBD1. Germline V gene data show CDR1 as MNHEY and CDR2 as SMNVEV (reference sequence). V trimming: 0 bases; J trimming: 8 bases; junction bases outside the gene matches: 10. The CDR3 totals 17 residues. The CDR3 sequence: CASSLSLRGGMDSPLHF. CDR3 nucleotide sequence: TGTGCCAGCAGTTTATCCCTTCGAGGGGGCATGGATTCACCCCTCCACTTT.

The chain uses TRBV11-2 and TRBJ2-1; D is ambiguous. This CDR3 region has 13 residues. Germline values: CDR1 SGHAT, CDR2 FQNNGV. Between the trimmed V and J ends, which lost 1 base and 6 bases, there was a span of 7 bases. The CDR3 region is CASSLGWGNEQFF. In DNA form, the CDR3 reads TGTGCCAGCAGCTTAGGGTGGGGCAATGAGCAGTTCTTC.

V and J are TRBV4-1 and TRBJ1-2; no clear D gene. Germline assignment: CDR1 MGHRA and CDR2 YSYEKL. CDR3 length: 11 amino acids. V lost 1 base and J lost 8, with 5 bases in between. Here the CDR3 reads CASSQASGYTF. For the CDR3, the DNA is TGCGCCAGCAGCCAAGCGAGCGGCTACACCTTC.

This chain joins TRBV4-1 and TRBJ2-7; 7 bases match TRBD1. The CDR3 is 15 amino acids. The germline V gene has CDR1 MGHRA and CDR2 YSYEKL. The trim removed 1 base at V and 6 bases at J, leaving 9 bases unmatched. The CDR3 sequence: CASSQVETGLAEQYF. The CDR3 coding sequence is TGCGCCAGCAGCCAAGTGGAGACAGGGTTGGCCGAGCAGTACTTC.

V usage is TRBV28 and J usage is TRBJ1-2; tentatively, D is TRBD1 (6 bases). This CDR3 comprises 13 residues. The germline gives CDR1 MDHEN, CDR2 SYDVKM. The V end lost 6 bases, the J end lost 5 bases, and 13 bases lay between the germline ends. The CDR3 here is CASRTPGAYGYTF. CDR3 DNA: TGTGCCAGCAGAACTCCAGGGGCTTATGGCTACACCTTC.

The chain couples TRBV6-5 to TRBJ2-2; 8 bases are a match to TRBD1. The CDR3 spans 15 residues. CDR1 MNHEY and CDR2 SVGAGI come from the germline V gene. V lost 2 bases, J lost 4 bases, and 3 bases stayed unmatched. The CDR3: CASSYQDRATGELFF. As DNA, the CDR3 is TGTGCCAGCAGTTACCAGGACAGGGCCACCGGGGAGCTGTTTTTT.

The genes are TRBV27 and TRBJ1-5; D gene ambiguous. Trimming took off 1 base at V and 2 bases at J, with 9 bases between the two ends. The CDR3 is 15 amino acids. Per germline, CDR1 MNHEY and CDR2 SMNVEV (reference sequence). CDR3: CASSLFPGGNQPQHF. CDR3 nucleotide sequence: TGTGCCAGCAGTTTATTTCCTGGGGGCAATCAGCCCCAGCATTTT.

The rearrangement joins TRBV11-3 to TRBJ1-2; the match to TRBD1 covers 7 bases. CDR1 and CDR2 from the germline V gene are SGHNT and YENEEA. This CDR3 has 14 amino acids. Trimming removed 4 bases from V and 1 base from J; junction bases left unmatched: 3. CDR3 region: CASSSQGDNYGYTF. CDR3 coding DNA: TGTGCCAGCAGCTCCCAGGGGGATAACTATGGCTACACCTTC.

This clone turned up a few times. The chain combines TRBV14 with TRBJ2-1; a possible D gene is TRBD1 (6 bases). The V end lost 1 base, the J end lost 6 bases, and 10 bases lay between the germline ends. The CDR3 runs 14 residues. Per germline, CDR1 SGHDN and CDR2 FVKESK. CDR3 DNA: TGTGCCAGCAGCCAAGGGACAGTGGTCAATGAGCAGTTCTTC. It specifies CASSQGTVVNEQFF.

CDR3 amino acids: CASSLSSGRPDTQYF. For the CDR3, the DNA is TGTGCCAGCAGTTTATCAAGCGGGAGGCCAGATACGCAGTATTTT. The rearrangement joins TRBV27 to TRBJ2-3; 9 bases are a match to TRBD2. The CDR3 has 15 amino acids. The germline V gene encodes CDR1 MNHEY and CDR2 SMNVEV (reference sequence). V trimming: 0 bases; J trimming: 4 bases; junction bases outside the gene matches: 2.

The rearrangement uses TRBV19 and TRBJ2-1; 12 bases agree with TRBD2. Germline lookup yields CDR1 LNHDA and CDR2 SQIVND (reference sequence). The CDR3 has 15 amino acids. Germline trimming cut 6 bases from V and 4 bases from J; bases unmatched to any gene: 4. CDR3 in DNA: TGTGCCAGTAGAGTACTAGCGGGAGGATACAATGAGCAGTTCTTC. This encodes CASRVLAGGYNEQFF.

The V and J genes are TRBV20-1 and TRBJ1-6, with unresolved D. Deletions cut 3 bases from V and 9 bases from J, with 12 bases between. CDR3 length: 13 residues. Germline CDR1 reads DFQATT; CDR2 reads SNEGSKA (reference sequence). CDR3 residues: CSASRGESSPLHF. CDR3 bases: TGCAGTGCTAGTCGGGGAGAGAGTTCACCCCTCCACTTT.